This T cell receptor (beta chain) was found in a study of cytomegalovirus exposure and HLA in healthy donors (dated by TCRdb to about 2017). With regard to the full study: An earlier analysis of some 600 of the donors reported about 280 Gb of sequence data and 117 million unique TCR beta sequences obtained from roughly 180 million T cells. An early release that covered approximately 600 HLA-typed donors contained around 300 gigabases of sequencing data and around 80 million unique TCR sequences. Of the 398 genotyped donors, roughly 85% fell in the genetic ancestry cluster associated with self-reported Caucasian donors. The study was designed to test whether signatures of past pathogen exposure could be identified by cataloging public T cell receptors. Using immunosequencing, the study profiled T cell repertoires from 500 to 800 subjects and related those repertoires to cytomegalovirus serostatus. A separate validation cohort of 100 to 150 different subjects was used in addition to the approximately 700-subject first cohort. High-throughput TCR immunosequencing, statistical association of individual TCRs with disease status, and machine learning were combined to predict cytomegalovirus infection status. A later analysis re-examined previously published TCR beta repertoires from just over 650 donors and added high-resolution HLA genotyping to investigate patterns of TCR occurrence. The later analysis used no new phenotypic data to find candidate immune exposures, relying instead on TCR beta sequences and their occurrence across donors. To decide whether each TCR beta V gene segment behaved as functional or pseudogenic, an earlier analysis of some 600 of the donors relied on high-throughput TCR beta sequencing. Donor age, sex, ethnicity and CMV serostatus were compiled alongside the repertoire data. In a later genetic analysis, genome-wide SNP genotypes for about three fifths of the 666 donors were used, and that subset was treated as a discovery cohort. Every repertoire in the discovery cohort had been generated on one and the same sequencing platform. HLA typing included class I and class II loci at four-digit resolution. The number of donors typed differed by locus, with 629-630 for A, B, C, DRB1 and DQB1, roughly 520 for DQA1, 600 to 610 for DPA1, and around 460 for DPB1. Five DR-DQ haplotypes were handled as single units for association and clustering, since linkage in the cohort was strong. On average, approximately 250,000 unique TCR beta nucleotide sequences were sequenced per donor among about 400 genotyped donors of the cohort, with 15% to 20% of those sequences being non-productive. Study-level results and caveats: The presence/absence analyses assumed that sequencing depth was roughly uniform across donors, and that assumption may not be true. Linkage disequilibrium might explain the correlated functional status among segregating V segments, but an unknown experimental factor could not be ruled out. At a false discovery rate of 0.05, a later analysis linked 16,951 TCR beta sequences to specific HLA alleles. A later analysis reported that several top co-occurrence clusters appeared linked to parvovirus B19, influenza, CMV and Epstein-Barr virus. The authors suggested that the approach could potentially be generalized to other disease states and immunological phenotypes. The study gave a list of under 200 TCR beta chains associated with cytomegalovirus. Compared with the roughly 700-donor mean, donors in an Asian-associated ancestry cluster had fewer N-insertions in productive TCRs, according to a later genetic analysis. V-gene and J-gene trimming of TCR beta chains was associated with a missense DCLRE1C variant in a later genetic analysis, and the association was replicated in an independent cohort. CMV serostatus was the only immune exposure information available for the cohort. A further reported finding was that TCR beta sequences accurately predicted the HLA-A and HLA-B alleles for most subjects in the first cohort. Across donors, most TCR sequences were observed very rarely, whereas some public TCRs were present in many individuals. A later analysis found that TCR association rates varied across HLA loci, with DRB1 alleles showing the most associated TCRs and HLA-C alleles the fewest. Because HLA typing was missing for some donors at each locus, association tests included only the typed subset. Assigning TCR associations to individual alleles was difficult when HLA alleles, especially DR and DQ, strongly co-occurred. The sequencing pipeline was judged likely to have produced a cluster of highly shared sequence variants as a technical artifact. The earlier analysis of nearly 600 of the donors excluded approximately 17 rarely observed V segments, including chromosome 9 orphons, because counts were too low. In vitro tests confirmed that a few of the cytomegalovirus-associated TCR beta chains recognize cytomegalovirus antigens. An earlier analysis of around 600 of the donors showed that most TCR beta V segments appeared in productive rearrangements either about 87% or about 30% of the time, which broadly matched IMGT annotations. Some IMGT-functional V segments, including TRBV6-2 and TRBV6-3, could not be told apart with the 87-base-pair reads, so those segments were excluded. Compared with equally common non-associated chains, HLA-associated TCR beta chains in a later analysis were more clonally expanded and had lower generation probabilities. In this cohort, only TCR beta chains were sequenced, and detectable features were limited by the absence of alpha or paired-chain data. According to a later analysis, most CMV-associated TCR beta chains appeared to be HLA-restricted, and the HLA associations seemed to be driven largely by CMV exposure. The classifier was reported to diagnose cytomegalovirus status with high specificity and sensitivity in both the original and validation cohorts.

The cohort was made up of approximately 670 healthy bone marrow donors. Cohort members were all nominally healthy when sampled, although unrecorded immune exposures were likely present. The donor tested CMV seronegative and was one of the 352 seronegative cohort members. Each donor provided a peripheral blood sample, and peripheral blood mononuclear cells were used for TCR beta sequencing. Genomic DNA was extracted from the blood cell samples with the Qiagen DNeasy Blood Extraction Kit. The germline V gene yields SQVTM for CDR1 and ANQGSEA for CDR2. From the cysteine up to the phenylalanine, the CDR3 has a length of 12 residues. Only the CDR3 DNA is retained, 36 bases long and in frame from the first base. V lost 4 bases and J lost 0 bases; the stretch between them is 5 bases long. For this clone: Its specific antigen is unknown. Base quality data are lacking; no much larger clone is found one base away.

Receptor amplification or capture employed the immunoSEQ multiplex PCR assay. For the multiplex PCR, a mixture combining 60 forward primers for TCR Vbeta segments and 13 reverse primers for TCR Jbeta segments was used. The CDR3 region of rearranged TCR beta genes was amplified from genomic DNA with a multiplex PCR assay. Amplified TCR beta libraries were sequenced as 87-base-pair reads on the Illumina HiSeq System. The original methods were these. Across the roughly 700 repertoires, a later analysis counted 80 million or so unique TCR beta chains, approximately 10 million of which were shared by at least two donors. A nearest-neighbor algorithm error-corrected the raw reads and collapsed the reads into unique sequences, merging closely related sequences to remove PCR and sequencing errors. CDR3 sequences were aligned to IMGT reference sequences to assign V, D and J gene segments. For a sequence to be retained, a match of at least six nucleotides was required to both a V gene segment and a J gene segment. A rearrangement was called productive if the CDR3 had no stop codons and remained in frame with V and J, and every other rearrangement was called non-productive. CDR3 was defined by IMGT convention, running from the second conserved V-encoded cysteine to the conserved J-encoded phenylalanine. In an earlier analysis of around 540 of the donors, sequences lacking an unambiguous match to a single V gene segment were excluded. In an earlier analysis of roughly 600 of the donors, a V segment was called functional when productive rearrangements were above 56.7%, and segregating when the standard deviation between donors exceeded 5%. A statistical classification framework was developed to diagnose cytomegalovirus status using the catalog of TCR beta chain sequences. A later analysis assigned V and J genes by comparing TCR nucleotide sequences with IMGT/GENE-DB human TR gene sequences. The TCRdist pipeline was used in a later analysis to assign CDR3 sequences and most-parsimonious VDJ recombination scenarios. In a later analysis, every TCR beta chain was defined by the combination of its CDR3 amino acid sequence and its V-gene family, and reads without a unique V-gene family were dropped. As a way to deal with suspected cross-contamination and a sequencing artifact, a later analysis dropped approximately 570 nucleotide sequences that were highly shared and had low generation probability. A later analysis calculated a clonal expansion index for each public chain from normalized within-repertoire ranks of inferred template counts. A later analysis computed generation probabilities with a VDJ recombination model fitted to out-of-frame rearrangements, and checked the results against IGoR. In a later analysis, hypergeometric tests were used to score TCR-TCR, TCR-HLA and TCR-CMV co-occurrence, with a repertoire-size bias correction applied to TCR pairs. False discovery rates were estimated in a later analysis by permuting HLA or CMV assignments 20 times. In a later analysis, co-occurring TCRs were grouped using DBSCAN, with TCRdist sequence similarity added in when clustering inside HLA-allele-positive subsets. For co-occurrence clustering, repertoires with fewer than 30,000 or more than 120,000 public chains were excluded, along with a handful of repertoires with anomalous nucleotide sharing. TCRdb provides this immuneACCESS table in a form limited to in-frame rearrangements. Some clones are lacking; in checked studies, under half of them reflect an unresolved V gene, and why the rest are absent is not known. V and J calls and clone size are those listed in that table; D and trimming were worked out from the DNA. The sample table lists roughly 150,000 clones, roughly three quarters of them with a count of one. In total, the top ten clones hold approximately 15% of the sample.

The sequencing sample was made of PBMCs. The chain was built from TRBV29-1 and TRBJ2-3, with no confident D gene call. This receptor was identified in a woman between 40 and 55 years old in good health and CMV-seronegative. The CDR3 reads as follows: CSVATSTDTQYF. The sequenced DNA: TGCAGCGTTGCTACTAGCACAGATACGCAGTATTTT.